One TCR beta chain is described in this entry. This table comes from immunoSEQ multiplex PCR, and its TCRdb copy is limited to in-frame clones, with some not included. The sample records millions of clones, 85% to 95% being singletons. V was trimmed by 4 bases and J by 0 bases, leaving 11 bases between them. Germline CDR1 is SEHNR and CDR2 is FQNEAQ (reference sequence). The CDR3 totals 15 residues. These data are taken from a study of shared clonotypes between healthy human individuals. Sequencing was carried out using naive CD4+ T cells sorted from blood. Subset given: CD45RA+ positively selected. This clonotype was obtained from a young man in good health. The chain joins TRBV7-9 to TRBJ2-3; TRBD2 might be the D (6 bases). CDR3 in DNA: TGTGCCAGCAGCTCTCTAGCGTTTAGCACAGATACGCAGTATTTT. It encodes CASSSLAFSTDTQYF. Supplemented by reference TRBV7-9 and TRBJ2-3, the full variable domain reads DTGVSQNPRHKITKRGQNVTFRCDPISEHNRLYWYRQTLGQGPEFLTYFQNEAQLEKSRLLSDRFSAERPKGSFSTLEIQRTEQGDSAMYLCASSSLAFSTDTQYFGPGTRLTVL.